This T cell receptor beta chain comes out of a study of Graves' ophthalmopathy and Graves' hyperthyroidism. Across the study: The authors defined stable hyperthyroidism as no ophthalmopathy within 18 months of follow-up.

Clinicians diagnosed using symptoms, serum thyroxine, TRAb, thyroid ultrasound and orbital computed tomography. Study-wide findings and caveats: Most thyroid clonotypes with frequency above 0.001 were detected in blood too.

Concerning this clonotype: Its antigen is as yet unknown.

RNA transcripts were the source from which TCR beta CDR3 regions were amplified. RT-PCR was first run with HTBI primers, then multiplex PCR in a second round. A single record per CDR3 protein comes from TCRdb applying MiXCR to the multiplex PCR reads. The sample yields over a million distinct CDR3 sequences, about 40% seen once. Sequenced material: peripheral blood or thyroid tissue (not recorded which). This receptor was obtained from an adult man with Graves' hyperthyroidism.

CDR3 sequence reads: CASTHRDTGELFF. The CDR3, as DNA: TGTGCCAGCACCCACCGAGACACCGGGGAGCTGTTTTTT. The rearrangement joins TRBV11-2 to TRBJ2-2; no definite D call. V was cut by 7 bases and J by 3 bases, with 9 bases left in between. The CDR3 has 13 amino acids. CDR1 is SGHAT, CDR2 FQNNGV, per germline.